The 29 T cell receptor beta chains in this list originate from one sample, sequenced in a study of blood T cells in healthy people across ages. Through a sample-barcoded 5' primer and a J-beta primer mix, a second PCR was run for about 6 to 11 cycles. One entry per CDR3 protein results from TCRdb running MiXCR on the 5' RACE reads. The sample records about 1.4 million distinct CDR3 sequences, approximately 60% being singletons. The sequencing sample was made of blood. Every receptor here comes from a man younger than 30 in good health.

The sample holds a few counts of this clonotype. The J gene is TRBJ2-4, the V gene TRBV27, with TRBD2 matching over 9 bases. TRBJ2-7 explains the end of the DNA better; the J call may be wrong. Germline values: CDR1 MNHEY, CDR2 SMNVEV (reference sequence). The CDR3 has 14 residues. The CDR3 is CASSPTSGYYEQYF. As DNA, the CDR3 is TGTGCCAGCAGTCCAACTAGCGGGTACTACGAGCAGTACTTC.

The gene calls are TRBV9 and TRBJ2-2; 7 positions agree with TRBD2. The ends lost 0 bases at V and 6 bases at J; junction bases unmatched: 2. Germline V lookup: CDR1 SGDLS, CDR2 YYNGEE. This CDR3 is 14 amino acids long. CDR3 region: CASSVGGSAGELFF. The CDR3 DNA follows: TGTGCCAGCAGCGTAGGCGGGAGCGCCGGGGAGCTGTTTTTT.

Points on this clonotype: A junction end diverges from the germline sequence, so it may reflect a read error. The chain links TRBV6-5 to TRBJ1-2; no definite D call. Germline loops: CDR1 MNHEY, CDR2 SVGAGI. The CDR3 length is 12 residues. The CDR3 sequence: CAIFVRNYGYTF. The CDR3 bases are TGTGCCATCTTTGTTCGGAACTATGGCTACACCTTT.

This clonotype appeared a few times. The chain joins TRBV27 to TRBJ2-7; 7 nucleotides line up with TRBD1. The germline V gene encodes CDR1 MNHEY and CDR2 SMNVEV (reference sequence). CDR3 length: 16 amino acids. J gave up 0 bases and V 3 bases, and 8 bases lay outside the gene matches. CDR3 DNA: TGTGCCAGCAGTTTCTCCCCGGGACAGTCCTCCTACGAGCAGTACTTC. Its protein product is CASSFSPGQSSYEQYF.

This chain links TRBV24-1 with TRBJ2-5; 9 bases are a match to TRBD1. This CDR3 has 16 amino acids. The V gene end was trimmed by 3 bases and the J gene end by 1 base; junction bases not matched to a gene: 5. In germline, CDR1 is KGHDR, CDR2 SFDVKD. The CDR3 loop is CATSDPKDRGQETQYF. CDR3 bases: TGTGCCACCAGTGATCCAAAGGACAGGGGCCAAGAGACCCAGTACTTC.

This clonotype was seen ten or more times. This chain connects TRBV10-3 to TRBJ1-2; TRBD1 is a possible D gene (5 bases). V lost 4 bases, J lost 6 bases, and 15 bases lay in between. CDR3 length: 14 residues. Germline-derived CDR1 and CDR2 are ENHRY and SYGVKD. This CDR3 reads CAISAGSTVDGYTF. The CDR3 region has the DNA TGTGCCATCAGTGCCGGCTCGACAGTAGATGGCTACACCTTC.

The sample holds one count of this clonotype. CDR3 loop: CASSLQPRGEKLFF. CDR3 in DNA: TGTGCCAGCTCCTTACAGCCCAGAGGTGAAAAACTGTTTTTT. V usage is TRBV27 and J usage is TRBJ1-4, with D hard to call. Germline V gene data show CDR1 as MNHEY and CDR2 as SMNVEV (reference sequence). With 8 bases removed from V and 7 bases from J, the gap between germline ends came to 17 bases. The CDR3 loop spans 14 amino acids.

The chain has TRBV12-3 or TRBV12-4 and TRBJ2-5; a weak D match, TRBD2 (5 bases). Trimming stripped 6 bases from V and 5 bases from J, with 22 bases between. The CDR3 totals 16 residues. The CDR3 nucleotides read TGTGCCAGCAGCCTAAGGAGACCTGTACGAGGGGAGACCCAGTACTTC. Amino acid sequence: CASSLRRPVRGETQYF.

The chain has TRBV27 and TRBJ1-5; a weak D match, TRBD1 (6 bases). V was pared by 5 bases and J by 4 bases, with 18 bases between. CDR3 length: 16 amino acids. CDR1 is MNHEY and CDR2 is SMNVEV in the germline V gene (reference sequence). The CDR3 nucleotides are TGTGCCAGCAGTACCACCAAGGGGGGGCATAATCAGCCCCAGCATTTT. Translating gives CASSTTKGGHNQPQHF.

The gene calls are TRBV5-1 and TRBJ2-5; D is undetermined. The CDR3 is 16 amino acids. Germline lookup yields CDR1 SGHRS and CDR2 YFSETQ. The V end lost 0 bases, the J end lost 2 bases, and 14 bases lay between the germline ends. The CDR3 loop reads CASSLEPAGIQETQYF. In DNA form, the CDR3 reads TGCGCCAGCAGCTTGGAGCCAGCCGGTATACAAGAGACCCAGTACTTC.

The V and J genes are TRBV4-3 and TRBJ2-5; D gene uncertain. Per germline, CDR1 LGHNA and CDR2 YSLEER. The CDR3 is 14 residues long. V lost 1 base and J 1 base, leaving 7 bases between the germline ends. CDR3 nucleotide sequence: TGCGCCAGCAGCCAAGCTCTAGTCCAAGAGACCCAGTACTTC. This sequence encodes CASSQALVQETQYF.

The chain couples TRBV4-2 to TRBJ2-7, with a possible D match to TRBD2 (5 bases). V lost 2 bases to trimming and J lost 5 bases, with 10 bases between them. This CDR3 comprises 13 residues. The germline V gene has CDR1 LGHNA and CDR2 YNFKEQ. The CDR3 DNA follows: TGTGCCAGCAGCCAACCGGGATCCGACGAGCAGTACTTC. It is translated as CASSQPGSDEQYF.

The gene calls are TRBV20-1 and TRBJ1-5; D is ambiguous. The germline V gene encodes CDR1 DFQATT and CDR2 SNEGSKA (reference sequence). This CDR3 has 16 amino acids. The germline V and J ends were trimmed by 0 bases and 1 base, with 13 bases remaining between them. CDR3 amino acids: CSARDITSDSNQPQHF. The CDR3 nucleotides read TGCAGTGCTAGAGACATAACGAGTGACAGCAATCAGCCCCAGCATTTT.

This chain connects TRBV6-5 to TRBJ1-1, with 7 bases identical to TRBD1. This CDR3 has 17 amino acids. Trimming at V came to 0 bases and at J to 0 bases, leaving 7 bases not matched to a gene. Germline CDR1 and CDR2: MNHEY and SVGAGI. The CDR3 loop is CASSYSPQGSMNTEAFF. CDR3 sequence (DNA): TGTGCCAGCAGTTACTCCCCACAGGGGTCAATGAACACTGAAGCTTTCTTT.

The rearrangement links TRBV10-2 to TRBJ2-7, with 8 nucleotides matching TRBD1. The V and J ends lost 3 bases and 7 bases, in that order; junction bases with no gene match: 8. This CDR3 is built from 14 residues. Germline CDR1 reads WSHSY; CDR2 reads SAAADI. CDR3 sequence reads: CASSEGQGAFEQYF. DNA for the CDR3: TGCGCCAGCAGTGAAGGTCAGGGGGCCTTTGAGCAGTACTTC.

This clonotype showed up just a few times. This chain joins TRBV4-2 and TRBJ1-6; D not resolved. This CDR3 is 16 amino acids long. CDR1 and CDR2 (germline): LGHNA, YNFKEQ. V gave up 0 bases and J gave up 5 bases, with 11 bases separating them. DNA of the CDR3: TGTGCCAGCAGCCAAGAACGTGACATGGATAATTCACCCCTCCACTTT. It translates to CASSQERDMDNSPLHF.

This rearrangement joins TRBV7-9 to TRBJ2-7, with D hard to call. This CDR3 contains 16 residues. CDR1 and CDR2 from the germline V gene are SEHNR and FQNEAQ (reference sequence). V shed 0 bases and J shed 10 bases, with 22 bases lying between them. The CDR3 DNA reads TGTGCCAGCAGCTTAGCGGGTTGGACCGTTCCTTTTGCCCAGTACTTC. Its translation is CASSLAGWTVPFAQYF.

The V and J genes are TRBV25-1 and TRBJ2-3; D not resolved. CDR1 and CDR2 (germline): MGHDK, SYGVNS. This CDR3 spans 14 amino acids. Trimming left V 2 bases short and J 2 bases short, with 8 bases between. The CDR3 sequence is CASSEPRLTDTQYF. The CDR3 DNA is TGTGCCAGCAGTGAACCGCGACTCACAGATACGCAGTATTTT.

The CDR3: CASRLGHNQETQYF. In nucleotides, the CDR3 is TGTGCCAGCAGACTGGGGCACAACCAAGAGACCCAGTACTTC. The chain is built from TRBV7-9 and TRBJ2-7, with D possibly TRBD1 on 5 matching bases. The J call may not be correct, given that the DNA end is closer to TRBJ2-5. This CDR3 contains 14 residues. Germline CDR1 is SEHNR and CDR2 is FQNEAQ (reference sequence).

This rearrangement joins TRBV6-1 to TRBJ2-5; D not certain. The assigned J gene may be wrong: the sequence end matches TRBJ2-7 better. The CDR3 consists of 15 residues. Germline loops: CDR1 MNHNS, CDR2 SASEGT. The CDR3 protein is CASSVSLTMTTEQYF. As DNA, the CDR3 is TGTGCCAGCAGTGTGTCCCTCACCATGACGACCGAGCAGTACTTC.

The CDR3 nucleotides are TGTGCCAGCAGCTTAGGGAGGTGGAACACTGAAGCTTTCTTT. It specifies CASSLGRWNTEAFF. V usage is TRBV7-8 and J usage is TRBJ1-1; no clear D gene. The V gene lost 1 base and the J gene lost 1 base, with 7 bases spanning the gap. The CDR3 is made up of 14 amino acids. Germline CDR1 and CDR2: SGHVS and FQNEAQ.

This clonotype turned up a few times. The rearrangement uses TRBV2 and TRBJ1-2; TRBD1 matches 7 bases. CDR1 and CDR2 (germline): SNHLY, FYNNEI. V trimming: 6 bases; J trimming: 6 bases; junction bases outside the gene matches: 4. The CDR3 loop spans 12 amino acids. The DNA for the CDR3 is TGTGCCAGCAGATGGGGACAGCATGGCTACACCTTC. It specifies CASRWGQHGYTF.

The chain carries TRBV29-1 and TRBJ2-7; D is tentatively TRBD1 or TRBD2 (5 bases each). Trimming pared 3 bases from V and 5 bases from J, leaving 11 bases between. CDR1 and CDR2 from the germline V gene are SQVTM and ANQGSEA. This CDR3 is built from 12 residues. Here the CDR3 reads CSVDIMGDEQYF. In DNA, the CDR3 is TGCAGCGTTGACATCATGGGGGACGAGCAGTACTTC.

This clonotype was seen a handful of times. This rearrangement joins TRBV4-1 to TRBJ1-4; no clear D. Germline values: CDR1 MGHRA, CDR2 YSYEKL. The CDR3 extends over 13 amino acids. V was cut by 4 bases and J by 12 bases, with 15 bases left in between. The CDR3 nucleotides read TGCGCCAGCAGCCTTCAAGGCCCGGAAGAACTGTTTTTT. It encodes CASSLQGPEELFF.

The chain carries TRBV5-6 and TRBJ2-5, with 12 positions matching TRBD1. The end of the DNA is better explained by TRBJ2-7, so the J call may be wrong. This CDR3 has 14 residues. Germline CDR1 reads SGHDT; CDR2 reads YYEEEE. For the CDR3, the DNA is TGTGCCAGCAGTGGGGACAGGGGGCATGACGAGCAGTACTTC. Protein sequence: CASSGDRGHDEQYF.

The chain couples TRBV5-1 to TRBJ1-1; 9 bases map to TRBD1. The CDR3 consists of 15 residues. Trimming removed 4 bases from V and 5 bases from J; junction bases left unmatched: 9. The germline V gene encodes CDR1 SGHRS and CDR2 YFSETQ. In nucleotides, the CDR3 is TGCGCCAGCAGCCTTTCCGGGACAGGGTCGACTGAAGCTTTCTTT. Amino acid sequence: CASSLSGTGSTEAFF.

The chain combines TRBV6-1 with TRBJ2-2; unclear D gene. Per germline, CDR1 MNHNS and CDR2 SASEGT. Between the trimmed V and J ends, which lost 6 bases and 4 bases, there was a span of 21 bases. The CDR3 consists of 17 residues. CDR3 sequence (DNA): TGTGCCAGCAGCCTTTTCGACTCCATTCGCGCCACCGGGGAGCTGTTTTTT. Translated: CASSLFDSIRATGELFF.

With regard to this clonotype: The junction does not match germline at one end; this may be a read error. The V call is TRBV20-1, the J call TRBJ2-7, with TRBD2 matching over 7 bases. The J call could be wrong; TRBJ2-5 is a better fit for the DNA end. The CDR3 runs 16 residues. Germline CDR1 DFQATT, CDR2 SNEGSKA (reference sequence). The CDR3 DNA reads TGCAGTGCTCCCCTAAGTACCAGCGGGGAGCAAGGGACCCAGTACTTC. Translating gives CSAPLSTSGEQGTQYF.

This clonotype was observed a few times. The chain recombines TRBV29-1 with TRBJ2-3; D call uncertain. Germline V gene sequence: CDR1 SQVTM, CDR2 ANQGSEA. Trimming left V 8 bases short and J 4 bases short, with 13 bases between. The CDR3 length is 12 residues. CDR3 DNA sequence: TGCAGCTCTCGGGCGGCTCCAGATACGCAGTATTTT. Translated: CSSRAAPDTQYF.